One and the same sample provided the 13 T cell receptor beta chains below, sequenced in a study of cytomegalovirus exposure and HLA in healthy donors. Use of 60 Vbeta and 13 Jbeta primers characterized the PCR. This table comes from immunoSEQ multiplex PCR, and its TCRdb copy is limited to in-frame clones, with some not included. Of about 130,000 clones listed, less than 80% are singletons. Sequenced: PBMCs. The receptors stem from a man aged 30 to 45 in good health and CMV-seronegative.

This clone was counted a few times. This chain connects TRBV7-2 to TRBJ2-5, with 12 bases fitting TRBD2. J was trimmed by 5 bases and V by 3 bases; bases with no gene match: 4. This CDR3 spans 15 amino acids. The germline V gene has CDR1 SGHTA and CDR2 FQGNSA. The CDR3 DNA reads as TGTGCCAGCAGCTTGGCCGGGACTAGCGGGGAGACCCAGTACTTC. This gives the protein CASSLAGTSGETQYF.

J is TRBJ2-5 and V is TRBV7-9, with 8 nucleotides matching TRBD1. The CDR3 contains 17 residues. Germline V gene lookup returns CDR1 SEHNR and CDR2 FQNEAQ (reference sequence). With 5 bases clipped from V and 4 bases from J, the junction kept 15 bases outside the gene matches. This chain's CDR3 is CASSQVLMGQVVETQYF. Here the CDR3 DNA reads TGTGCCAGCAGCCAAGTTTTGATGGGACAGGTCGTAGAGACCCAGTACTTC.

The chain has TRBV7-2 and TRBJ2-3; TRBD2 matches 7 bases. The CDR3 sequence is 15 residues long. Trimming cost V 2 bases and J 2 bases; bases outside gene matches: 4. Germline CDR1 is SGHTA and CDR2 is FQGNSA. The CDR3 nucleotides are TGTGCCAGCAGCTTATGGGGGGGGACCACAGATACGCAGTATTTT. This sequence encodes CASSLWGGTTDTQYF.

A word on this clone: At the DNA level, this CDR3 is encoded by other sequences in the same sample as well. This chain joins TRBV27 and TRBJ2-7, with D perhaps TRBD1 (5 bases). There are 14 residues in the CDR3. Trimming took 5 bases from V and 4 from J, leaving 15 bases between them. Per germline, CDR1 MNHEY and CDR2 SMNVEV (reference sequence). The CDR3, as DNA: TGTGCCAGCAGTCTCCTGGCAGGGTCTTACGAGCAGTACTTC. This gives the protein CASSLLAGSYEQYF.

The rearrangement joins TRBV19 to TRBJ2-3; D is possibly TRBD2 (5 bases). CDR1 and CDR2 from the germline V gene are LNHDA and SQIVND (reference sequence). V was trimmed by 3 bases and J by 4 bases, leaving 20 bases between them. The CDR3 consists of 17 residues. CDR3 region: CASSIDSGETFADTQYF. The CDR3 nucleotides read TGTGCCAGTAGTATCGATTCTGGGGAGACTTTTGCAGATACGCAGTATTTT.

V is TRBV28 and J is TRBJ1-3; D remains unclear. The CDR3 consists of 15 residues. V lost 2 bases to trimming and J lost 9 bases, with 17 bases between them. Germline V lookup: CDR1 MDHEN, CDR2 SYDVKM. CDR3 amino acids: CASSLVTPALGTIYF. The CDR3 bases are TGTGCCAGCAGTTTAGTCACACCCGCCCTTGGCACCATATATTTT.

The rearrangement links TRBV6-6 to TRBJ1-1; no clear D. CDR1 and CDR2 (germline): MNHNY, SVGAGI (reference sequence). V gave up 10 bases and J gave up 1 base, with 10 bases separating them. The CDR3 spans 12 residues. The CDR3 here is CATSTGNTEAFF. In DNA form, the CDR3 reads TGTGCCACCAGCACGGGGAACACTGAAGCTTTCTTT.

V and J are TRBV5-4 and TRBJ2-7; 11 bases map to TRBD2. Germline trimming cut 4 bases from V and 5 bases from J; bases unmatched to any gene: 8. CDR3 length: 15 residues. Germline V gene data show CDR1 as SGHNT and CDR2 as YYREEE (reference sequence). CDR3 coding DNA: TGTGCCAGCAGCCTGACGACTAGCGGGGCCCACGAGCAGTACTTC. Its translation: CASSLTTSGAHEQYF.

The CDR3, as DNA: TGTGCCAGCAGCCAAGCCGGGACAGGGCCCTCGGTGGGCACAGATACGCAGTATTTT. Protein sequence: CASSQAGTGPSVGTDTQYF. The rearrangement joins TRBV4-2 to TRBJ2-3, with 9 bases fitting TRBD1. The germline V gene has CDR1 LGHNA and CDR2 YNFKEQ. The CDR3 has 19 amino acids. J lost 1 base, V lost 1 base, and 12 bases had no gene match.

This sequence joins TRBV28 and TRBJ1-5; D is unresolved. Deletions cut 2 bases from V and 2 bases from J, with 19 bases between. Germline V lookup: CDR1 MDHEN, CDR2 SYDVKM. The length of the CDR3 is 18 residues. CDR3 in amino acids: CASSLRGRSLWGNQPQHF. DNA for the CDR3: TGTGCCAGCAGTTTACGGGGTAGGAGCCTATGGGGCAATCAGCCCCAGCATTTT.

This clone was seen a handful of times. The chain couples TRBV6-1 to TRBJ1-6; TRBD1 is a possible D gene (5 bases). The CDR3 runs to 14 residues. Per germline, CDR1 MNHNS and CDR2 SASEGT. The germline V and J ends were trimmed by 8 bases and 9 bases, with 17 bases remaining between them. The CDR3 loop reads CASAPQRGFSPLHF. CDR3 DNA sequence: TGTGCCAGCGCGCCTCAAAGGGGTTTTTCACCCCTCCACTTT.

This clone has a single count. The chain is built from TRBV6-1 and TRBJ1-1; D is uncertain. V was trimmed by 5 bases and J by 4 bases, leaving 11 bases between them. Looked up from germline, CDR1 is MNHNS and CDR2 is SASEGT. The CDR3 runs to 13 residues. The CDR3 reads CASSNRVSTEAFF. The CDR3, as DNA: TGTGCCAGCAGTAATAGAGTAAGCACTGAAGCTTTCTTT.

The chain links TRBV4-1 to TRBJ2-5; TRBD1 matches 7 bases. There are 16 residues in the CDR3. V lost 1 base to trimming and J lost 2 bases; unmatched junction nucleotides: 7. Germline-derived CDR1 and CDR2 are MGHRA and YSYEKL. CDR3 coding DNA: TGCGCCAGCAGCCAAGGGACAGGCCATCCTCAAGAGACCCAGTACTTC. Amino acid sequence: CASSQGTGHPQETQYF.